This paragraph covers one T cell receptor (beta chain) sequence. What it binds is unknown. Assay used: immunoSEQ multiplex PCR; TCRdb lists only in-frame clones, some missing. Here the sample spans under 2.5 million clones, about nine tenths being singletons. Looked up from germline, CDR1 is LGHNA and CDR2 is YSLEER. The CDR3 has 18 residues. With 5 bases clipped from V and 0 bases from J, the junction kept 15 bases outside the gene matches. The data belong to a study of shared clonotypes between healthy human individuals. Study outcomes and limitations: Naive CD4 clonotype sharing across several donors was 4% to 5.5%. On the whole, naive subsets had larger estimated richness than memory subsets had. Generation of non-shared clonotypes was less probable than generation of clonotypes shared by all four donors.

The sequence came from a man younger than 35 in good health. Some clones in this sample may be carry-over from other donors' samples. Sequencing was done on a sample of naive CD4+ T cells from PBMCs. Sample subset: CD45RA+ positively selected. The gene calls are TRBV4-3 and TRBJ2-5, with 7 bases aligning to TRBD2. The chain's CDR3 is CASSSRLAAGRYQETQYF. The CDR3 DNA reads as TGCGCCAGCAGCAGTCGCCTAGCGGCCGGGCGGTACCAAGAGACCCAGTACTTC.